This is a list of T cell receptor beta chains from one sample in a study of CD8+CD57+ T cells in acquired aplastic anemia. From the reads, TCRdb called clonotypes with MiXCR, one entry per CDR3 protein. The sample comprises hundreds of thousands of distinct CDR3 sequences, about a third of which are singletons, and about 0.8% rests with the top ten. Sample: sorted CD4+, CD8+, or CD8+CD57+ T cells (not recorded which) from PBMCs. The receptor source for this set is a human donor with aplastic anemia. Each CDR3 is given with its conserved first and last residue. D genes are given only for firm matches. The size entry is marked missing in some rows and otherwise reads once, few, many or a size class.

TRBD1	-	TRBV15	TRBJ2-7	CATSAGTGNLEQYF	TGTGCCACCAGCGCCGGGACAGGGAATCTCGAGCAGTACTTC
-	-	TRBV15	TRBJ2-7	CATSRGYGGAGYEQYF	TGTGCCACCAGCAGAGGGTATGGGGGCGCGGGCTACGAGCAGTACTTC
-	few	TRBV18	TRBJ2-7	CASSPSAGYEQYF	TGTGCCAGCTCACCGTCCGCCGGCTACGAGCAGTACTTC
TRBD1	-	TRBV9	TRBJ1-1	CASSLAEGGRTEAFF	TGTGCCAGCAGCTTAGCGGAAGGGGGCAGGACTGAAGCTTTCTTT
-	-	TRBV10-3	TRBJ1-2	CAISESEQGYTF	TGTGCCATCAGTGAGTCGGAACAGGGATACACCTTC
-	-	TRBV20-1	TRBJ2-5	CSNRRAQETQYF	TGCAGTAATCGCCGAGCGCAAGAGACCCAGTACTTC
-	-	TRBV29-1	TRBJ1-6	CSAPSGFVSSPLHF	TGCAGTGCTCCGTCAGGGTTTGTGAGTTCACCCCTCCACTTT
TRBD2	-	TRBV20-1	TRBJ2-3	CSARVAGGYPSTDTQYF	TGCAGTGCTAGAGTAGCGGGGGGTTACCCTAGCACAGATACGCAGTATTTT
TRBD1	-	TRBV25-1	TRBJ1-2	CASSLSGGGSGCTF	TGTGCCAGCAGTCTGTCAGGGGGCGGGAGTGGCTGCACCTTC
-	-	TRBV7-3	TRBJ2-1	CASSSSAGSSYNEQFF	TGTGCCAGCAGCTCAAGCGCGGGCAGCTCCTACAATGAGCAGTTCTTC
TRBD1	many	TRBV20-1	TRBJ1-2	CSAGQGENYGYTF	TGCAGTGCCGGACAGGGAGAAAACTATGGCTACACCTTC
TRBD2	few	TRBV20-1	TRBJ2-1	CSALAGPSNEQFF	TGCAGTGCCCTAGCGGGGCCAAGCAATGAGCAGTTCTTC
-	-	TRBV15	TRBJ1-5	CATSRGRDGSNQPQHF	TGTGCCACCAGCAGAGGCAGGGATGGTAGCAATCAGCCCCAGCATTTT
-	-	TRBV20-1	TRBJ1-1	CSAKRGSLNTEAFF	TGCAGTGCCAAGAGGGGCAGCCTGAACACTGAAGCTTTCTTT
-	-	TRBV20-1	TRBJ2-7	CSAPGRISSYEQYF	TGCAGTGCTCCAGGCCGGATTAGTTCCTACGAGCAGTACTTC
-	many	TRBV7-3	TRBJ2-3	CASSLSGSSTDTQYF	TGTGCCAGCAGCTTGAGCGGGTCTAGCACAGATACGCAGTATTTT